Listed below are T cell receptor beta chains from one sample, sequenced in a study of blood T cell repertoires in COVID-19. Libraries were prepared by immunoSEQ multiplex PCR; TCRdb keeps only in-frame clonotypes and omits some of them. The sample carries approximately 200,000 clones, around 81% recorded once. Sequenced sample: peripheral blood. These receptors were taken from a woman aged 55-70 years with acute or convalescent COVID-19. The CDR3 runs from the conserved cysteine through the conserved F or W. A D gene is named only where the DNA matches it firmly. The size of a clone is reported for some rows only, either as once, few or many, or as a class for expanded clones.

v_gene,abundance,d_gene,j_gene,CDR3nt,CDR3aa
TRBV7-2,.,TRBD1,TRBJ1-4,TGTGCCAGCAGCCCAGACAGGGGCCGCCTGTATGAAAAACTGTTTTTT,CASSPDRGRLYEKLFF
TRBV7-8,.,.,TRBJ2-7,TGTGCCAGCAGCCTCCCCCACTACGAGCAGTACTTC,CASSLPHYEQYF
TRBV10-3,.,TRBD1,TRBJ1-5,TGTGCCATCAGTGAGTCTCAGGGGGCTGGTCGGCCCCAGCATTTT,CAISESQGAGRPQHF
TRBV19,.,.,TRBJ2-1,TGTGCCAGTAGTTATTTCCAGGGCCTAGGAATCAATGAGCAGTTCTTC,CASSYFQGLGINEQFF
TRBV27,.,TRBD2,TRBJ2-1,TGTGCCAGCAGTTTATTCGGGGTAGCGGGGGGAGAGCAGTTCTTC,CASSLFGVAGGEQFF
TRBV2,.,.,TRBJ2-5,TGTGCCAGCAGCCTGCGCATATCGGAGACCCAGTACTTC,CASSLRISETQYF
TRBV5-1,.,.,TRBJ2-2,TGCGCCAGCAGCTTGGGACAGGGGGAGCTGTTTTTT,CASSLGQGELFF
TRBV30,.,.,TRBJ1-1,TGTGCCTGGGCTGCTTACAGGCCAGGGGAAGCTTTCTTT,CAWAAYRPGEAFF
TRBV4-2,.,TRBD2,TRBJ2-5,TGTGCCAGCAGCCAAGGGACTAGCCAAGAGACCCAGTACTTC,CASSQGTSQETQYF
TRBV7-9,.,.,TRBJ2-1,TGTGCCAGCAGCTTCCCGGAGGGTAAAAATGAGCAGTTCTTC,CASSFPEGKNEQFF
TRBV7-2,.,TRBD1,TRBJ2-5,TGTGCCAGCAGCTTAGGGACAGGGGTCCGAGAGACCCAGTACTTC,CASSLGTGVRETQYF
TRBV9,.,TRBD1,TRBJ1-3,TGTGCCAGCAGCGAGGGGACAGGGGGCGGAAACACCATATATTTT,CASSEGTGGGNTIYF
TRBV15,once,TRBD2,TRBJ2-1,TGTGCCACCAGCAAGGTTAGCGGGGGGGCCGGTGAGCAGTTCTTC,CATSKVSGGAGEQFF
TRBV7-8,.,TRBD1,TRBJ1-2,TGTGCCAGCAGCTTAGGTGGGGCCGCCGGGACAGGGCGGTATGGCTACACCTTC,CASSLGGAAGTGRYGYTF
TRBV5-1,.,.,TRBJ2-2,TGCGCCAGCAGCTTTTTGGGCGACACCGGGGAGCTGTTTTTT,CASSFLGDTGELFF
TRBV5-4,.,.,TRBJ2-7,TGTGCCAGCAGCCCATTTCAGGGGCTGGGGGAGCAGTACTTC,CASSPFQGLGEQYF
TRBV5-1,.,.,TRBJ2-3,TGCGCCAGTTCCCAATTCGGGGGTACAGATACGCAGTATTTT,CASSQFGGTDTQYF
TRBV6-6,once,.,TRBJ2-2,TGTGCCAGCAGTTATGGGCAGGGGCGAACCGGGGAGCTGTTTTTT,CASSYGQGRTGELFF
TRBV2,.,.,TRBJ1-4,TGTGCCAGCAGTGAGAGGGACAACGGAAAACTGTTTTTT,CASSERDNGKLFF
TRBV14,.,.,TRBJ2-1,TGTGCCAGCAGCCAACCGGGAACCTACAATGAGCAGTTCTTC,CASSQPGTYNEQFF
TRBV21-1,.,.,TRBJ1-1,TGTGCCAGCAGCAAAGGGGAAGGACACCAAATGAACACTGAAGCTTTCTTT,CASSKGEGHQMNTEAFF
TRBV7-8,.,TRBD1,TRBJ1-6,TGTGCCAGCAGCTTAGTTCTTAGTTCCTCCGGGACAGGGAATAATTCACCCCTCCACTTT,CASSLVLSSSGTGNNSPLHF
TRBV6-5,.,.,TRBJ1-6,TGTGCCAGCACCAGTAAACAAAATTCACCCCTCCACTTT,CASTSKQNSPLHF
TRBV11-3,.,.,TRBJ2-3,TGTGCCAGCAGCTCGATACGGACTCCAACGCAGTATTTT,CASSSIRTPTQYF
TRBV2,.,.,TRBJ1-1,TGTGCCAGCAGGGTGACAGGCCGTGACACTGAAGCTTTCTTT,CASRVTGRDTEAFF
TRBV20-1,.,.,TRBJ2-3,TGCAGTGCTAGTACGGGTGTCCCAGGGGCCACAGATACGCAGTATTTT,CSASTGVPGATDTQYF
TRBV30,.,.,TRBJ2-1,TGTGCCTGGAGTGTACAAGCGACGTTGCGTGAGCAGTTCTTC,CAWSVQATLREQFF
TRBV4-1,.,TRBD1,TRBJ1-2,TGCGCCAGCAGCCAAGCGACAGGGGAGGGCTACACCTTC,CASSQATGEGYTF
TRBV12-3/TRBV12-4,.,.,TRBJ1-1,TGTGCCAGCAGTACCGACACATACACTGAAGCTTTCTTT,CASSTDTYTEAFF
TRBV6-5,.,.,TRBJ2-7,TGTGCCAGCAGTCCGAGGCCAGATTACGAGCAGTACTTC,CASSPRPDYEQYF
TRBV19,.,TRBD1,TRBJ2-1,TGTGCCAGTAGTATCACAGGGGGTCATTACAATGAGCAGTTCTTC,CASSITGGHYNEQFF
TRBV12-3/TRBV12-4,.,.,TRBJ2-3,TGTGCCAGCAGTTTTGTGGGGCCGGATACGCAGTATTTT,CASSFVGPDTQYF
TRBV5-1,.,.,TRBJ2-2,TGCGCCAGCAGACTGGAGGGGTCTGCCGGGGAGCTGTTTTTT,CASRLEGSAGELFF
TRBV20-1,.,TRBD1,TRBJ2-1,TGCAGTGCTGGGGACAGCCTTGAGCAGTTCTTC,CSAGDSLEQFF
TRBV6-6,.,.,TRBJ1-2,TGTGCCAGCAGCCTCAACTATGGCTACACCTTC,CASSLNYGYTF
TRBV7-2,.,.,TRBJ2-1,TGTGCCAGCAGCCCTTGGCAGAATGAGCAGTTCTTC,CASSPWQNEQFF
TRBV7-2,.,TRBD1,TRBJ2-2,TGTGCCAGCAGCAAGGGACAGGGTAACACCGGGGAGCTGTTTTTT,CASSKGQGNTGELFF
TRBV5-1,.,TRBD1,TRBJ1-2,TGCGCCAGCAGCCACGGCGGGACAGCTTCTGACTATGGCTACACCTTC,CASSHGGTASDYGYTF
TRBV7-2,.,.,TRBJ2-3,TGTGCCAGCAGCTTAAACCCCCCAGGAACAGATACGCAGTATTTT,CASSLNPPGTDTQYF
TRBV5-8,.,TRBD1,TRBJ1-5,TGTGCCAGCAGCCCTGGGGATATTTCCGACAGGGCTAATCAGCCCCAGCATTTT,CASSPGDISDRANQPQHF
TRBV7-9,.,TRBD2,TRBJ2-1,TGTGCCAGCAGCTTATTCGCCGGGACTAGCGGGCGTTCCTACAATGAGCAGTTCTTC,CASSLFAGTSGRSYNEQFF
TRBV7-2,.,.,TRBJ2-5,TGTGCCAGCAGCCGAGGGGAGACCCAGTACTTC,CASSRGETQYF
TRBV5-4,.,TRBD1,TRBJ1-1,TGTGCCAGCAGCGGACGGACAGGGCGTGAATTGAGCACTGAAGCTTTCTTT,CASSGRTGRELSTEAFF
TRBV12-3/TRBV12-4,.,.,TRBJ1-2,TGTGCCAGCAGTTTGCAGGCCCTCGGCTACACCTTC,CASSLQALGYTF
TRBV28,.,TRBD1,TRBJ1-2,TGTGCCAGCAGTTCCCCGGAGGCAGGGGGCTATGGCTACACCTTC,CASSSPEAGGYGYTF
TRBV6-6,.,TRBD1,TRBJ1-1,TGTGCCAGCAGTTACTCGCGGGACAGGGAAGACACTGAAGCTTTCTTT,CASSYSRDREDTEAFF
TRBV28,.,.,TRBJ1-2,TGTGCCAGCACCAGCCCGGGGGAAGGGACGGCGGAGACCTTC,CASTSPGEGTAETF
TRBV5-5,.,TRBD1,TRBJ2-7,TGTGCCAGCAGCTTGGCTGGGACAGGGGTTGACGAGCAGTACTTC,CASSLAGTGVDEQYF
TRBV13,.,TRBD1,TRBJ1-1,TGTGCCAGCAGTTCCAGGGGGTTGGCGAACACTGAAGCTTTCTTT,CASSSRGLANTEAFF
TRBV7-2,.,.,TRBJ2-1,TGTGCCAGCAGCAGAGAGGCCGCGGCCTATAATGAGCAGTTCTTC,CASSREAAAYNEQFF